This T cell receptor (beta chain) originates from a study of glioma-infiltrating T cells. The iRepertoire nested amplicon-rescue multiplex PCR amplified TCR alpha and beta CDR3s from RNA. TCRdb recomputed calls from the multiplex PCR reads with MiXCR, one row per CDR3 protein. Of 95,000 to 110,000 distinct CDR3 sequences in the sample, less than 30% were seen once. V was shortened by 4 bases and J by 8 bases, with 18 bases between the two germline ends. Germline lookup yields CDR1 SGHDN and CDR2 FVKESK. CDR3 size: 14 residues. V is TRBV14 and J is TRBJ2-7; a weak D match, TRBD1 (6 bases). The specimen sequenced was glioma tissue, nonneoplastic brain tissue, or PBMCs (not recorded which). The TCR sequence derives from a human donor with low-grade glioma or glioblastoma, undergoing nonglioma brain surgery, or in good health (not recorded which). CDR3 protein: CASSLGEGDGKQYF. The CDR3 DNA sequence: TGTGCCAGCAGCCTAGGAGAGGGGGACGGAAAGCAGTACTTC.